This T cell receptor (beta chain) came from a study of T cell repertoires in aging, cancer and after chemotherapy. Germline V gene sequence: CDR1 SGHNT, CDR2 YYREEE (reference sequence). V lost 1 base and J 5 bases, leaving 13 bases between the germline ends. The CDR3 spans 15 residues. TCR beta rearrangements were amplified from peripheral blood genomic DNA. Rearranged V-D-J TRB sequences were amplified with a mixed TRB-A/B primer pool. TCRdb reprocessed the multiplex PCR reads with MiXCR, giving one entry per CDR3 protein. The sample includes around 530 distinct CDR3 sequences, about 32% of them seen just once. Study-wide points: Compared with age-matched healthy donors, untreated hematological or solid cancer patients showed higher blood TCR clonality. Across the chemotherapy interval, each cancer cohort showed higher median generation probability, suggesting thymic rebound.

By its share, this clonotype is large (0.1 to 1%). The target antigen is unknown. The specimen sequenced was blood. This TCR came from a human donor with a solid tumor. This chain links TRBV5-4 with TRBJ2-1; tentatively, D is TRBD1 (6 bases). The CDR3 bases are TGTGCCAGCAGCTTGACAGGGTCCCTAAACAATGAGCAGTTCTTC. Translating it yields CASSLTGSLNNEQFF.